The 30 T cell receptor beta chains in this list originate from one sample, sequenced in a study of tumor-infiltrating lymphocytes in primary liver carcinoma. Total RNA amounting to around 530 ng was the source from which TCR beta cDNA was made with a constant-region primer. Slightly modified ARM-PCR with three nested multiplex PCR rounds yielded TCR beta libraries. Two initial PCR rounds of about 10 cycles each paired TRBV1-TRBV30 forward primers with a C-beta reverse primer. A single record per CDR3 protein comes from TCRdb applying MiXCR to the multiplex PCR reads. The sample has more than 70,000 distinct CDR3 sequences, about three quarters seen once; the top ten hold roughly 28%. Investigators took RNA and DNA out together from 20-30 mg of unsorted bulk tissue. The sample consisted of tumor-adjacent normal liver tissue. These receptors were collected from a man aged 35 to 55 with primary liver carcinoma and hepatitis B virus infection.

The chain carries TRBV5-6 and TRBJ1-1; the D is unclear. The germline gives CDR1 SGHDT, CDR2 YYEEEE. The ends were cut back, 3 bases at V and 2 bases at J, with 11 bases in the middle. This CDR3 has 14 amino acids. Written as DNA, the CDR3 is TGTGCCAGCAGCTCGTACACAATAAACACTGAAGCTTTCTTT. Translation gives CASSSYTINTEAFF. The variable domain in full, with the rest retrieved from reference TRBV5-6 and TRBJ1-1, is DAGVTQSPTHLIKTRGQQVTLRCSPKSGHDTVSWYQQALGQGPQFIFQYYEEEERQRGNFPDRFSGHQFPNYSSELNVNALLLGDSALYLCASSSYTINTEAFFGQGTRLTVV.

Regarding this clonotype: The germline gene is not matched at one end of the junction; a read error may be the cause. The DNA of the CDR3 is TGTGCCAGTAGCCCCTCGACAGGGTTCAACGAGCAGTACTTC. Encoded protein: CASSPSTGFNEQYF. The chain couples TRBV4-2 to TRBJ2-7, with 7 bases identical to TRBD1. CDR3 length: 14 amino acids. CDR1 is LGHNA, CDR2 YNFKEQ, per germline.

The V gene is TRBV10-3, the J gene TRBJ2-3; 11 bases fit TRBD2. This CDR3 is built from 16 residues. The junction had 7 bases not matched to a gene; V was cut back by 4 bases and J by 4 bases. Per germline, CDR1 ENHRY and CDR2 SYGVKD. CDR3 loop: CAISVGLAVPSDTQYF. In DNA, the CDR3 is TGTGCCATCAGTGTGGGACTAGCGGTACCCTCAGATACGCAGTATTTT.

Concerning this clonotype: At one end, the junction sequence differs from germline, possibly due to a read error. The gene calls are TRBV5-1 and TRBJ1-6, with 7 bases matching TRBD1. The length of the CDR3 is 16 residues. From germline, CDR1 is SGHRS and CDR2 YFSETQ. The CDR3 nucleotides read TGCGCCAGCAGCCCAGGTGCCGTAGGGGGCAATTCACCCTTCCACTTT. Translating gives CASSPGAVGGNSPFHF.

In regard to this clonotype: Germline and junction disagree at one end, which may indicate a read error. V usage is TRBV11-2 and J usage is TRBJ2-7; 7 bases are shared with TRBD1. The CDR3 extends over 17 amino acids. Germline values: CDR1 SGHAT, CDR2 FQNNGV. As DNA, the CDR3 is TGTGCCAGCAGCGTAGAGATCTTAGGACAGGTAATCTACGAGGAGTACTTC. Amino acid sequence: CASSVEILGQVIYEEYF.

Worth noting for this clonotype: Sequence at one end of the junction differs from germline and may be a read error. The J gene is TRBJ1-3, the V gene TRBV5-5; maybe TRBD1 (5 bases). Germline CDR1 is SGHKS and CDR2 is YYEKEE (reference sequence). This CDR3 is 17 amino acids long. Here the CDR3 reads CATSAGTDLFSGNTIYF. CDR3 sequence (DNA): TGTGCCACCAGCGCCGGGACGGATCTCTTTTCCGGAAACACCATATATTTT.

For this clonotype: A junction boundary mismatches the germline segment, possibly from a read error. The CDR3 DNA is TGCACCAGCAGCCAAGGGTCGGTAGAGACCCAGTACTTC. This translates into CTSSQGSVETQYF. The chain joins TRBV4-3 to TRBJ2-5; D is uncertain. In germline, CDR1 is LGHNA, CDR2 YSLEER. The CDR3 sequence is 13 residues long.

This clonotype showed up just a few times. The genes are TRBV7-9 and TRBJ2-2, with TRBD1 identical over 8 bases. The CDR3 covers 14 residues. CDR1 is SEHNR and CDR2 is FQNEAQ in the germline V gene (reference sequence). The trim removed 3 bases at V and 6 bases at J, leaving 3 bases unmatched. The CDR3 is CASSLATGAGELFF. The CDR3 DNA sequence: TGTGCCAGCAGCTTGGCGACAGGGGCCGGGGAGCTGTTTTTT.

Comments on this clonotype: Since the CDR3 does not end with the conserved phenylalanine or tryptophan, this likely comes from a read error. This chain uses TRBV11-2 with TRBJ2-1; D remains unclear. V lost 10 bases and J 12 bases, leaving 25 bases between the germline ends. Germline V lookup: CDR1 SGHAT, CDR2 FQNNGV. The CDR3 contains 14 residues. DNA of the CDR3: TGTGCCAATAGCTTATACCGGCTAGTTAGTGGGCAGTTCCTC. The encoded protein is CANSLYRLVSGQFL.

This clonotype was seen ten or more times. The rearrangement joins TRBV10-3 to TRBJ1-1, with a weak D call TRBD1 (5 bases). Germline V gene sequence: CDR1 ENHRY, CDR2 SYGVKD. V lost 0 bases to trimming and J lost 4 bases, with 9 bases between them. This CDR3 contains 14 residues. The CDR3 spells CAISESTGGTEAFF. The DNA of the CDR3 is TGTGCCATCAGTGAGTCGACTGGGGGCACTGAAGCTTTCTTT.

This rearrangement joins TRBV5-6 to TRBJ1-2; D is perhaps TRBD1 (5 bases). CDR3 length: 13 residues. Germline V gene sequence: CDR1 SGHDT, CDR2 YYEEEE. CDR3: CVSGLVGTGGYTF. The CDR3 DNA is TGTGTCAGTGGCTTGGTTGGTACAGGAGGCTACACCTTC.

A word on this clonotype: A junction end diverges from the germline sequence, so it may reflect a read error. The chain combines TRBV7-8 with TRBJ2-7, with 8 bases aligning to TRBD2. Germline values: CDR1 SGHVS, CDR2 FQNEAQ. There are 15 residues in the CDR3. The CDR3 bases are TGTGCCAGTAGCTTAGGTTCGGGAGGGAACTACAAGCAGTACTTC. Amino acids: CASSLGSGGNYKQYF.

Many counts were recorded for this clonotype. Since a much larger clone is just one base distant, this may be a read error. Because it lacks the conserved phenylalanine or tryptophan at the end, this CDR3 is likely a read error. The V gene is TRBV11-2, the J gene TRBJ2-5, with D possibly matching TRBD1 (5 bases). V was pared by 3 bases and J by 5 bases, with 16 bases between. The CDR3 has 15 amino acids. CDR1 and CDR2 (germline): SGHAT, FQNNGV. CDR3 sequence reads: CASSFEFQGTETQYS. CDR3 DNA sequence: TGTGCCAGCAGCTTTGAATTCCAGGGTACCGAGACCCAGTACTCC.

Concerning this clonotype: Being one base from a much bigger clone, this may be a read error. The chain employs TRBV28 and TRBJ2-5; unclear D gene. The CDR3 is 15 amino acids. CDR1 and CDR2 from the germline V gene are MDHEN and SYDVKM. As DNA, the CDR3 is TGTGCCAGCAGTTTATACATGACACAGCAAGAGATCCAGTACTTC. It codes for CASSLYMTQQEIQYF.

A remark on this clonotype: The junction and the germline gene differ at one end; a read error may be behind it. The chain has TRBV28 and TRBJ1-1; TRBD1 might be the D (6 bases). This CDR3 region has 13 residues. The germline CDR1 and CDR2 sequences are MDHEN and SYDVKM. The CDR3 reads CAALNRANTEVFF. The CDR3 region has the DNA TGTGCCGCCCTGAACAGGGCAAACACTGAAGTTTTCTTT.

A single count supports this clonotype. CDR3 DNA: TGTACAAGCGGCAGATCCGCGGCAGGGCCCGAACAGTACTTC. Translation: CTSGRSAAGPEQYF. This rearrangement joins TRBV7-9 to TRBJ2-7, with D possibly being TRBD1 or TRBD2 (5 bases each). Germline CDR1 is SEHNR and CDR2 is FQNEAQ (reference sequence). This CDR3 spans 14 amino acids.

As for this clonotype: One end of the junction is discordant with germline, which a read error may explain. V gene TRBV5-4 combines with J gene TRBJ2-7; D is unresolved. This CDR3 spans 14 amino acids. Per germline, CDR1 SGHNT and CDR2 YYREEE (reference sequence). The CDR3 DNA is TGTGCCGGCAGCTGGCACTATAGACCCTACGAGCAGTACTTC. Amino acids: CAGSWHYRPYEQYF.

This clonotype was seen many times. The rearrangement uses TRBV12-3 or TRBV12-4 and TRBJ2-5; 7 bases line up with TRBD1. Losses at the gene ends were 8 bases for V and 4 bases for J; bases not matched to a gene: 13. This CDR3 has 15 amino acids. The CDR3 protein is CASGRDSPFSETQYF. The DNA of the CDR3 is TGTGCCAGCGGCCGGGACAGCCCGTTTTCAGAGACCCAGTACTTC.

The chain couples TRBV11-2 to TRBJ2-5, with 7 bases identical to TRBD2. Germline trimming cut 0 bases from V and 8 bases from J; bases unmatched to any gene: 18. Germline CDR1 is SGHAT and CDR2 is FQNNGV. The CDR3 is 18 residues long. CDR3 in DNA: TGTGCCAGCAGCTTAGATTCGTGGTCTAGCGGTAGAGGAGACACCCAGTACTTC. Encoded protein: CASSLDSWSSGRGDTQYF.

Regarding this clonotype: Just one base apart from a much larger clone, this may be a read error. Here the CDR3 omits its conserved ending phenylalanine or tryptophan, so a read error is the likely source. It is unclear where the CDR3 begins or ends on the DNA, so no DNA is shown, and the CDR3 is as TCRdb lists it. This chain links TRBV11-2 with TRBJ2-3; TRBD1, the D gene given by the table, was not confirmed from the DNA. The CDR3 is 13 amino acids in total, end residues counted. The germline V gene encodes CDR1 SGHAT and CDR2 FQNNGV. CDR3 sequence reads: CASRTGNVDTHYL.

Comment on this clonotype: The CDR3 ends on some other residue instead of the conserved phenylalanine or tryptophan, so this is likely a read error. The chain couples TRBV29-1 to TRBJ2-3, with 11 positions matching TRBD2. The CDR3 has 11 residues. Germline CDR1 SQVTM, CDR2 ANQGSEA. As DNA, the CDR3 is TGCAGTGTTAGACTAGCGGGAACGCAGTATTAT. Its translation: CSVRLAGTQYY.

This clonotype has only a few counts. The junction does not match germline at one end; this may be a read error. The chain joins TRBV6-1 to TRBJ1-2; unclear D gene. Per the germline V gene, CDR1 is MNHNS and CDR2 is SASEGT. The length of the CDR3 is 13 residues. Here the CDR3 DNA reads TGTTCCAGCAGTGGCCTACAGCACTATGGCTACATCTTC. Translation gives CSSSGLQHYGYIF.

The chain employs TRBV4-2 and TRBJ1-3; 9 positions match TRBD1. This CDR3 region has 21 residues. V lost 0 bases to trimming and J lost 0 bases; unmatched junction nucleotides: 15. Germline CDR1 LGHNA, CDR2 YNFKEQ. The CDR3 DNA sequence: TGTGCCAGCAGCCAAGAAGGCTTGACAGGGGGTCGTATTTCCTCTGGAAACACCATATATTTT. This translates into CASSQEGLTGGRISSGNTIYF.

The table lists this clonotype with a few counts. A much larger clone differs by one base, so this may be a read error. This sequence joins TRBV5-1 and TRBJ2-1; 13 positions agree with TRBD2. CDR1 and CDR2 from the germline V gene are SGHRS and YFSETQ. The CDR3 runs 20 residues. Here the CDR3 DNA reads TGCGCCAACAGCCAACCCTACAGGGGACTAGCGGGACCGGCCTACAATGAGCAGTTCTTC. As protein: CANSQPYRGLAGPAYNEQFF.

Only a few counts were recorded for this clonotype. The V and J genes are TRBV14 and TRBJ2-2; D is undetermined. Trimming cost V 6 bases and J 7 bases, with 9 bases left between them. There are 12 residues in the CDR3. CDR1 and CDR2 (germline): SGHDN, FVKESK. Here the CDR3 DNA reads TGTGCCAGCAGTCCGACCTACGGGGAGCTGTTTTTT. Its translation is CASSPTYGELFF.

As to this clonotype: The junction does not match germline at one end; this may be a read error. V usage is TRBV6-6 and J usage is TRBJ2-7; 9 nucleotides line up with TRBD2. Germline V CDR1 and CDR2: MNHNY, SVGAGI (reference sequence). CDR3 size: 15 residues. In DNA form, the CDR3 reads TGTGCTAGCAGTTACGCAGCGGGAGGCTTCTACGAGCAGTACTTC. The encoded protein is CASSYAAGGFYEQYF.

Remarks on this clonotype: One end of the junction does not line up with germline, which may come from a read error. The chain combines TRBV4-1 with TRBJ2-1, with D maybe TRBD2 (7 bases). CDR3 size: 21 residues. Per the germline V gene, CDR1 is MGHRA and CDR2 is YSYEKL. The CDR3 loop reads CAGSQGARGQGFFTPTDEKFF. In DNA form, the CDR3 reads TGCGCCGGCAGCCAAGGTGCGCGGGGGCAGGGGTTTTTCACCCCCACGGATGAGAAGTTCTTC.

This chain uses TRBV6-2 or TRBV6-3 with TRBJ2-1; tentative D call: TRBD1 (6 bases). V was trimmed by 9 bases and J by 9 bases, leaving 18 bases between them. Germline V CDR1 and CDR2: MNHEY, SVGEGT. The CDR3 sequence is 13 residues long. The CDR3 nucleotides are TGTGCCAGTCGAATTTACAGGGACGTTGAGCAGTTCTTC. This encodes CASRIYRDVEQFF.

This clonotype was detected once. This chain uses TRBV29-1 with TRBJ2-1; D not certain. Germline V CDR1 and CDR2: SQVTM, ANQGSEA. CDR3 length: 15 amino acids. Deletions cut 3 bases from V and 6 bases from J, with 18 bases between. The CDR3 DNA reads TGCAGCGTTGAGGACGGGCGGTCTTCTTTCAATGAGCAGTTCTTC. It translates to CSVEDGRSSFNEQFF.

Of note for this clonotype: Just one base apart from a much larger clone, this may be a read error. The chain has TRBV11-1 and TRBJ2-7, with 10 bases identical to TRBD2. Looked up from germline, CDR1 is SGHAT and CDR2 is FQDESV (reference sequence). The CDR3 has 15 residues. The CDR3 nucleotides read TGCGCCACCACTGATACGGGGCTAGCGGGAGACGAGCAGTACTTC. Translated: CATTDTGLAGDEQYF.